The clone carrying this T cell receptor beta chain is a singleton in its sample. Germline lookup yields CDR1 SNHLY and CDR2 FYNNEI. V gave up 3 bases and J gave up 2 bases; unmatched junction bases: 11. The CDR3 runs to 17 residues. The data belong to a study of blood T cell repertoires in COVID-19. Looking at the study overall: From the United States, Italy and Spain came samples of acute and convalescent COVID-19. PBMCs, B-cell-depleted T cells, or T cells were the source of the cDNA or gDNA that made up the material.

In the authors' workflow: Estimates of nucleated cell counts were drawn from the amplification of reference gene primers. Produced via immunoSEQ multiplex PCR; TCRdb's table is partial and in-frame only. The DNA gave D and trimming, while V, J and clone size come from that table. The repertoire holds hundreds of thousands of clones, 84% seen once, with roughly 8.6% in the top ten. The TCR was taken from a human donor in a cohort sampled during active COVID-19. The material sequenced was peripheral blood. This chain uses TRBV2 with TRBJ2-3; 7 positions agree with TRBD1. CDR3 coding DNA: TGTGCCAGCAGTGATCCGATCCGACAGGGAAACACAGATACGCAGTATTTT. Its protein product is CASSDPIRQGNTDTQYF. Combining the CDR3 with reference TRBV2 and TRBJ2-3 gives the whole variable domain EPEVTQTPSHQVTQMGQEVILRCVPISNHLYFYWYRQILGQKVEFLVSFYNNEISEKSEIFDDQFSVERPDGSNFTLKIRSTKLEDSAMYFCASSDPIRQGNTDTQYFGPGTRLTVL.